These 28 T cell receptor beta chains came from one sample sequenced in a study of shared clonotypes between healthy human individuals. TCRdb's table, derived via immunoSEQ multiplex PCR, lists solely in-frame clones and lacks some. The top ten hold roughly 0.13% of the sample, which has about 2 million clones, 95% seen once. The sequenced material came from naive CD4+ T cells sorted from blood. Stated subset: CD45RA+ positively selected. The receptors originated from a man between 18 and 29 years old in good health.

The J gene is TRBJ2-5, the V gene TRBV7-6, with 9 bases aligning to TRBD1. The J segment lost 5 bases and the V segment lost 4 bases, leaving 5 bases of the junction unmatched. The germline gives CDR1 SGHVS, CDR2 FNYEAQ. The CDR3 is 14 residues long. CDR3 residues: CASSYWTGEETQYF. CDR3 nucleotide sequence: TGTGCCAGCAGCTACTGGACAGGGGAGGAGACCCAGTACTTC. The whole variable domain, remainder taken from reference TRBV7-6 and TRBJ2-5, is GAGVSQSPRYKVTKRGQDVALRCDPISGHVSLYWYRQALGQGPEFLTYFNYEAQQDKSGLPNDRFSAERPEGSISTLTIQRTEQRDSAMYRCASSYWTGEETQYFGPGTRLLVL.

This chain uses TRBV10-3 with TRBJ1-1, with a possible D match to TRBD1 (5 bases). This CDR3 has 14 amino acids. Trimming removed 2 bases from V and 5 bases from J, with 12 bases in between. Germline assignment: CDR1 ENHRY and CDR2 SYGVKD. The CDR3 nucleotides read TGTGCCATCAGTGAGCAACGCGGGGGGACTGAAGCTTTCTTT. Protein: CAISEQRGGTEAFF.

This clone was recorded a few times. The J gene is TRBJ2-1, the V gene TRBV9; 12 nucleotides align to TRBD2. Trimming removed 2 bases from V and 6 bases from J; junction bases left unmatched: 6. The CDR3 sequence is 16 residues long. Germline CDR1 is SGDLS and CDR2 is YYNGEE. CDR3 nucleotide sequence: TGTGCCAGCAGCGTGTTGACTAGCGGGAGTTTCAATGAGCAGTTCTTC. Encoded protein: CASSVLTSGSFNEQFF.

This chain connects TRBV6-5 to TRBJ1-4; D is possibly TRBD1 (6 bases). V was shortened by 6 bases and J by 3 bases, with 11 bases between the two germline ends. The germline gives CDR1 MNHEY, CDR2 SVGAGI. The CDR3 consists of 14 residues. The CDR3 DNA reads TGTGCCAGCAGCCAGGGGTGGGCTAATGAAAAACTGTTTTTT. It codes for CASSQGWANEKLFF.

V is TRBV7-3 and J is TRBJ2-1; TRBD2 agrees at 11 bases. The CDR3 is 15 amino acids. V was clipped by 5 bases and J by 7 bases; unmatched bases: 7. The germline gives CDR1 SGHTA, CDR2 FQGTGA. CDR3 nucleotide sequence: TGTGCCAGCAGCCTCGCCCTAGCGGGGGGAAATGAGCAGTTCTTC. This translates into CASSLALAGGNEQFF.

This chain joins TRBV27 and TRBJ2-7; 9 bases are a match to TRBD1. CDR1 and CDR2 from the germline V gene are MNHEY and SMNVEV (reference sequence). The CDR3 is 15 amino acids. V lost 4 bases to trimming and J lost 0 bases; unmatched junction nucleotides: 4. CDR3 sequence: CASSSSGQGSYEQYF. The CDR3 DNA is TGTGCCAGCAGTTCCTCGGGACAGGGCTCCTACGAGCAGTACTTC.

The J gene is TRBJ2-7, the V gene TRBV10-3; D remains unclear. CDR3 length: 11 residues. Germline V gene data show CDR1 as ENHRY and CDR2 as SYGVKD. V was shortened by 8 bases and J by 6 bases, with 11 bases between the two germline ends. The CDR3 DNA reads TGTGCCATCGCTTCGGACCGCGAGCAGTACTTC. This gives the protein CAIASDREQYF.

V gene TRBV30 combines with J gene TRBJ2-5; 7 positions match TRBD1. CDR3 size: 14 residues. Germline V lookup: CDR1 GTSNPN, CDR2 SVGIG (reference sequence). Losses at the gene ends were 4 bases for V and 5 bases for J; bases not matched to a gene: 10. Here the CDR3 DNA reads TGTGCCTGGACCGACAGGGAATTAAAGGAGACCCAGTACTTC. Its protein product is CAWTDRELKETQYF.

This rearrangement joins TRBV28 to TRBJ1-4; perhaps TRBD1 as D (5 bases). This CDR3 is 13 amino acids long. CDR1 MDHEN and CDR2 SYDVKM come from the germline V gene. V gave up 8 bases and J gave up 4 bases, with 11 bases separating them. The CDR3 DNA reads as TGTGCCAGCCTGGCAGGGATTAATGAAAAACTGTTTTTT. This encodes CASLAGINEKLFF.

To note about this clone: Other DNA sequences of this sample code for an identical CDR3. The V and J genes are TRBV28 and TRBJ2-5; 11 bases line up with TRBD2. The CDR3 runs 14 residues. Germline V CDR1 and CDR2: MDHEN, SYDVKM. V was pared by 6 bases and J by 2 bases, with 2 bases of the junction left unmatched. CDR3 DNA sequence: TGTGCCAGCAGAACTAGCGGGGGTCAAGAGACCCAGTACTTC. Amino acids: CASRTSGGQETQYF.

The chain carries TRBV5-1 and TRBJ2-5; possible D gene TRBD2, 6 bases. V was trimmed by 0 bases and J by 4 bases, leaving 13 bases between them. CDR3 size: 15 residues. CDR1 and CDR2 from the germline V gene are SGHRS and YFSETQ. Here the CDR3 DNA reads TGCGCCAGCAGCTTGGCCCGACTAGGTGTAGAGACCCAGTACTTC. Translation gives CASSLARLGVETQYF.

The gene calls are TRBV25-1 and TRBJ1-5, with TRBD1 identical over 7 bases. The germline CDR1 and CDR2 sequences are MGHDK and SYGVNS. The CDR3 is 13 residues long. V gave up 6 bases and J gave up 7 bases; unmatched junction bases: 6. CDR3 sequence reads: CASSSQGSQPQHF. The CDR3 bases are TGTGCCAGCAGCTCACAGGGGAGCCAGCCCCAGCATTTT.

The chain links TRBV28 to TRBJ1-6; 9 bases are shared with TRBD1. Germline trimming cut 4 bases from V and 1 base from J; bases unmatched to any gene: 2. The germline gives CDR1 MDHEN, CDR2 SYDVKM. The CDR3 is made up of 16 amino acids. The CDR3 sequence is CASSSGQGSYNSPLHF. CDR3 bases: TGTGCCAGCAGTTCTGGACAGGGGTCCTATAATTCACCCCTCCACTTT.

V usage is TRBV2 and J usage is TRBJ1-5; no reliable D call. The CDR3 contains 15 residues. V dropped 4 bases and J dropped 0 bases, with 10 bases sitting between them. Germline loops: CDR1 SNHLY, CDR2 FYNNEI. The CDR3 DNA sequence: TGTGCCAGCAGTGCTAACTGGGGTAGCAATCAGCCCCAGCATTTT. It codes for CASSANWGSNQPQHF.

CDR3 in DNA: TGCAGCGTTGAAGGACGAGCCGTTCCTGAAGCTTTCTTT. It encodes CSVEGRAVPEAFF. The rearrangement uses TRBV29-1 and TRBJ1-1; D is unresolved. This CDR3 region has 13 residues. CDR1 SQVTM and CDR2 ANQGSEA come from the germline V gene. The ends were cut back, 1 base at V and 6 bases at J, with 12 bases in the middle.

The chain has TRBV4-3 and TRBJ2-5, with 9 bases matching TRBD1. The CDR3 loop spans 16 amino acids. The V and J ends lost 0 bases and 1 base, in that order; junction bases with no gene match: 3. Germline CDR1 is LGHNA and CDR2 is YSLEER. CDR3 in DNA: TGCGCCAGCAGCCAAGACGGGACAGGGACCCAAGAGACCCAGTACTTC. Its protein is CASSQDGTGTQETQYF.

This sequence joins TRBV6-1 and TRBJ1-2; D is ambiguous. In germline, CDR1 is MNHNS, CDR2 SASEGT. The V gene lost 3 bases and the J gene lost 8 bases, with 22 bases spanning the gap. The CDR3 spans 16 residues. The CDR3 nucleotides read TGTGCCAGCAGTGACCCTGCCCCGGGCCTGGTTGGGGGCTACACCTTC. Translating gives CASSDPAPGLVGGYTF.

The DNA of the CDR3 is TGTGCCAGCACCCAGAGCAGGGAAGGAAAAAAAGAGACCCAGTACTTC. Encoded protein: CASTQSREGKKETQYF. The chain joins TRBV5-6 to TRBJ2-5, with a possible D match to TRBD1 (5 bases). Germline V gives CDR1 SGHDT, CDR2 YYEEEE. Trimming took off 6 bases at V and 3 bases at J, with 21 bases between the two ends. The CDR3 runs to 16 residues. The full variable domain, rest sourced from reference TRBV5-6 and TRBJ2-5, is DAGVTQSPTHLIKTRGQQVTLRCSPKSGHDTVSWYQQALGQGPQFIFQYYEEEERQRGNFPDRFSGHQFPNYSSELNVNALLLGDSALYLCASTQSREGKKETQYFGPGTRLLVL.

A note on this clone: The same CDR3 also results from other DNA sequences found in this sample. The chain has TRBV6-5 and TRBJ2-2; D unresolved. This CDR3 region has 14 residues. With 0 bases removed from V and 3 bases from J, the gap between germline ends came to 5 bases. Germline CDR1 MNHEY, CDR2 SVGAGI. DNA of the CDR3: TGTGCCAGCAGTTACTCTCGCGACACCGGGGAGCTGTTTTTT. Encoded protein: CASSYSRDTGELFF.

The chain recombines TRBV21-1 with TRBJ2-5. TRBV21-1 is classified as a pseudogene. This CDR3 is built from 17 residues. The CDR3 is CASTHEVRIWAPETQYF. The DNA for the CDR3 is TGTGCCAGCACCCATGAGGTCCGCATTTGGGCCCCAGAGACCCAGTACTTC.

The chain joins TRBV19 to TRBJ1-4, with 11 bases identical to TRBD1. The CDR3 extends over 16 amino acids. V lost 5 bases and J lost 12; bases outside the gene matches: 14. From germline, CDR1 is LNHDA and CDR2 SQIVND (reference sequence). The CDR3 loop reads CASSPIPGQGVEQLFF. The CDR3 DNA sequence: TGTGCCAGTAGTCCTATACCGGGACAGGGGGTAGAGCAACTGTTTTTT.

A remark on this clone: The same CDR3 also results from other DNA sequences found in this sample. The CDR3 region is CASSLALAVTDTQYF. CDR3 sequence (DNA): TGTGCCAGCAGCTTGGCTCTAGCGGTCACAGATACGCAGTATTTT. This rearrangement joins TRBV5-4 to TRBJ2-3; 7 bases line up with TRBD2. V shed 0 bases, J shed 2 bases, and the junction held 3 bases outside the gene matches. Germline loops: CDR1 SGHNT, CDR2 YYREEE (reference sequence). The CDR3 is made up of 15 amino acids. Full variable domain (remainder filled in from reference TRBV5-4 and TRBJ2-3): ETGVTQSPTHLIKTRGQQVTLRCSSQSGHNTVSWYQQALGQGPQFIFQYYREEENGRGNFPPRFSGLQFPNYSSELNVNALELDDSALYLCASSLALAVTDTQYFGPGTRLTVL.

The chain recombines TRBV7-2 with TRBJ2-7; 13 bases fit TRBD2. Germline CDR1 reads SGHTA; CDR2 reads FQGNSA. The junction had 4 bases not matched to a gene; V was cut back by 5 bases and J by 3 bases. The CDR3 is made up of 15 amino acids. For the CDR3, the DNA is TGTGCCAGCAGCATAGGACTAGCGGGAGTCTACGAGCAGTACTTC. Translating it yields CASSIGLAGVYEQYF.

The chain employs TRBV7-2 and TRBJ1-2; no reliable D call. The CDR3 covers 14 residues. Deletions cut 5 bases from V and 4 bases from J, with 14 bases between. CDR1 and CDR2 (germline): SGHTA, FQGNSA. The CDR3 spells CASSPSTWFYGYTF. The CDR3 nucleotides are TGTGCCAGCAGCCCCTCCACATGGTTCTATGGCTACACCTTC.

CDR3 amino acids: CASSAGQGIETEAFF. The CDR3, as DNA: TGTGCCAGCAGTGCGGGACAGGGTATCGAGACTGAAGCTTTCTTT. The chain has TRBV25-1 and TRBJ1-1; 9 bases are shared with TRBD1. Germline CDR1 reads MGHDK; CDR2 reads SYGVNS. This CDR3 comprises 15 residues. The J segment lost 5 bases and the V segment lost 4 bases, leaving 8 bases of the junction unmatched.

V gene TRBV4-1 combines with J gene TRBJ1-5; 7 bases agree with TRBD1. The germline V gene encodes CDR1 MGHRA and CDR2 YSYEKL. With V trimmed by 4 bases and J by 4 bases, 13 bases remained unmatched. CDR3 length: 17 amino acids. The CDR3 loop reads CASSLSDRSPGNQPQHF. CDR3 bases: TGCGCCAGCAGCCTTTCGGACAGGAGCCCCGGGAATCAGCCCCAGCATTTT.

The V and J genes are TRBV21-1 and TRBJ2-7; the table's D gene call, TRBD2, was not cross checked with the DNA. TRBV21-1 is an annotated pseudogene. The CDR3 is 15 amino acids. CDR3 DNA sequence: TGTGCCAGCAGCAAAAAGATACTGAACTCCTACGAGCAGTACTTC. This gives the protein CASSKKILNSYEQYF.

The gene calls are TRBV28 and TRBJ1-2, with TRBD1 as a possible D gene (5 bases). V was cut by 7 bases and J by 7 bases, with 19 bases left in between. Germline values: CDR1 MDHEN, CDR2 SYDVKM. The CDR3 sequence is 14 residues long. The CDR3 region has the DNA TGTGCCAGCACCCCAGGTGGGGCAGCCGCTGGCTACACCTTC. Protein product: CASTPGGAAAGYTF.